The 17 T cell receptor beta chains below all came from one sample that was sequenced in a study of shared clonotypes between healthy human individuals. Terminally differentiated effector memory CD45RA+ cells were left out of the naive CD8 fraction, which was CD45RO-negative and positively selected for CCR7. TCRdb's table, derived via immunoSEQ multiplex PCR, lists solely in-frame clones and lacks some. The table records some 1,900,000 clones, about 94% of them present only once. What was sequenced was naive CD8+ T cells sorted from blood. These receptors all stem from a man younger than 30 in good health.

V usage is TRBV9 and J usage is TRBJ1-1; weak D call: TRBD1 (5 bases). The CDR3 runs to 12 residues. Germline V gene lookup returns CDR1 SGDLS and CDR2 YYNGEE. V lost 8 bases to trimming and J lost 2 bases, with 10 bases between them. This CDR3 reads CASGALNTEAFF. For the CDR3, the DNA is TGTGCCAGTGGGGCTTTAAACACTGAAGCTTTCTTT.

About this clone itself: Other DNA sequences in the sample encode the same CDR3. This chain links TRBV27 with TRBJ1-2; TRBD1 agrees at 9 bases. Germline V lookup: CDR1 MNHEY, CDR2 SMNVEV (reference sequence). The J segment lost 3 bases and the V segment lost 6 bases, leaving 5 bases of the junction unmatched. This CDR3 is 14 amino acids long. CDR3: CASRLTGGDYGYTF. The CDR3 DNA reads TGTGCCAGCAGATTGACAGGGGGGGACTATGGCTACACCTTC.

V usage is TRBV5-4 and J usage is TRBJ2-3, with TRBD2 matching over 12 bases. The germline V gene encodes CDR1 SGHNT and CDR2 YYREEE (reference sequence). J lost 3 bases, V lost 0 bases, and 5 bases had no gene match. The CDR3 is made up of 17 amino acids. The CDR3: CASSLGLAGVATDTQYF. As DNA, the CDR3 is TGTGCCAGCAGCTTGGGACTAGCGGGAGTAGCAACAGATACGCAGTATTTT. Looking up the rest from reference TRBV5-4 and TRBJ2-3 gives the full variable domain: ETGVTQSPTHLIKTRGQQVTLRCSSQSGHNTVSWYQQALGQGPQFIFQYYREEENGRGNFPPRFSGLQFPNYSSELNVNALELDDSALYLCASSLGLAGVATDTQYFGPGTRLTVL.

CDR3 coding DNA: TGCGCCAGCAGCCAAGATTGGCTAGCGGAGAAACAAGAGACCCAGTACTTC. This translates into CASSQDWLAEKQETQYF. The chain employs TRBV4-3 and TRBJ2-5; 7 bases match TRBD2. CDR1 and CDR2 from the germline V gene are LGHNA and YSLEER. Losses at the gene ends were 0 bases for V and 2 bases for J; bases not matched to a gene: 9. The CDR3 runs to 17 residues.

On this clone itself: The same CDR3 can be traced to other DNA sequences in this sample. The chain combines TRBV27 with TRBJ1-5, with a possible D match to TRBD1 (6 bases). CDR1 and CDR2 from the germline V gene are MNHEY and SMNVEV (reference sequence). Trimming shortened V by 5 bases and J by 1 base, and 9 bases separated the two germline ends. The CDR3 is 14 amino acids. The CDR3 sequence is CASSIGGSNQPQHF. The CDR3 DNA follows: TGTGCCAGCAGTATAGGGGGGAGCAATCAGCCCCAGCATTTT.

This chain joins TRBV4-1 and TRBJ2-7; 9 nucleotides line up with TRBD2. The V gene end was trimmed by 0 bases and the J gene end by 6 bases; junction bases not matched to a gene: 9. The CDR3 runs to 16 residues. Germline CDR1 MGHRA, CDR2 YSYEKL. CDR3 amino acids: CASSQDGSGRDSEQYF. Written as DNA, the CDR3 is TGCGCCAGCAGCCAAGACGGTAGCGGGAGAGATTCCGAGCAGTACTTC.

A single count supports this clone. The sample contains more than one DNA sequence encoding this CDR3. This chain uses TRBV19 with TRBJ1-5, with D possibly being TRBD1 (5 bases). There are 16 residues in the CDR3. Germline CDR1 is LNHDA and CDR2 is SQIVND (reference sequence). Trimming left V 0 bases short and J 2 bases short, with 11 bases between. The chain's CDR3 is CASSIDTGEGNQPQHF. The CDR3 DNA reads TGTGCCAGTAGTATAGATACGGGGGAGGGCAATCAGCCCCAGCATTTT.

A remark on this clone: The same CDR3 is also encoded by other DNA sequences in this sample. V is TRBV5-4 and J is TRBJ2-7; no reliable D call. Germline CDR1 is SGHNT and CDR2 is YYREEE (reference sequence). V lost 1 base and J lost 4, with 6 bases in between. This CDR3 has 12 residues. The DNA for the CDR3 is TGTGCCAGCAGCTTGTTTGGGTACGAGCAGTACTTC. Translated, it gives CASSLFGYEQYF.

The chain employs TRBV11-2 and TRBJ2-7, with TRBD1 as a possible D gene (6 bases). This CDR3 has 15 residues. V shed 5 bases and J shed 0 bases, with 14 bases lying between them. CDR1 is SGHAT and CDR2 is FQNNGV in the germline V gene. CDR3 nucleotides: TGTGCCAGCAGCCTGCTCCGGGACACCTCCTACGAGCAGTACTTC. Translating gives CASSLLRDTSYEQYF.

The chain combines TRBV4-3 with TRBJ2-7, with 10 bases that match TRBD1. Germline V lookup: CDR1 LGHNA, CDR2 YSLEER. CDR3 length: 17 residues. V lost 0 bases and J lost 4; bases outside the gene matches: 9. This chain's CDR3 is CASSQEGAGTGVYEQYF. Written as DNA, the CDR3 is TGCGCCAGCAGCCAAGAAGGAGCCGGGACAGGGGTATACGAGCAGTACTTC.

The chain has TRBV21-1 and TRBJ2-1; the table gives TRBD1 as D, unverified against the DNA. TRBV21-1 is a pseudogene segment. The CDR3 totals 16 residues. The DNA for the CDR3 is TGTGCCAGCAGCAAATCATTTAGGGGGCGCGTCCATGAGCAGTTCTTC. Amino acids: CASSKSFRGRVHEQFF.

The rearrangement uses TRBV11-2 and TRBJ2-3; D not certain. Germline CDR1 reads SGHAT; CDR2 reads FQNNGV. The CDR3 has 12 amino acids. The V gene lost 5 bases and the J gene lost 4 bases, with 7 bases spanning the gap. The chain's CDR3 is CASSASADTQYF. Here the CDR3 DNA reads TGTGCCAGCAGCGCCAGCGCAGATACGCAGTATTTT.

The V and J genes are TRBV7-6 and TRBJ1-3; D is perhaps TRBD1 (5 bases). V shed 1 base and J shed 8 bases, with 15 bases lying between them. Per the germline V gene, CDR1 is SGHVS and CDR2 is FNYEAQ. There are 15 residues in the CDR3. The CDR3 DNA reads as TGTGCCAGCAGCTTAGGGGTTAACGGAGGGGACACCATATATTTT. Translation: CASSLGVNGGDTIYF. Supplemented by reference TRBV7-6 and TRBJ1-3, the full variable domain reads GAGVSQSPRYKVTKRGQDVALRCDPISGHVSLYWYRQALGQGPEFLTYFNYEAQQDKSGLPNDRFSAERPEGSISTLTIQRTEQRDSAMYRCASSLGVNGGDTIYFGEGSWLTVV.

V usage is TRBV5-6 and J usage is TRBJ2-1; 7 positions match TRBD1. This CDR3 comprises 16 residues. The germline gives CDR1 SGHDT, CDR2 YYEEEE. The V gene end was trimmed by 5 bases and the J gene end by 4 bases; junction bases not matched to a gene: 12. The CDR3 region is CASRFDGDSKYNEQFF. CDR3 coding DNA: TGTGCCAGCAGATTCGACGGGGACAGTAAATACAATGAGCAGTTCTTC.

J is TRBJ2-7 and V is TRBV19; D unclear. Germline V gene lookup returns CDR1 LNHDA and CDR2 SQIVND (reference sequence). This CDR3 has 14 amino acids. Deletions cut 3 bases from V and 0 bases from J, with 9 bases between. The CDR3 reads CASSITADSYEQYF. In nucleotides, the CDR3 is TGTGCCAGTAGTATTACGGCCGACTCCTACGAGCAGTACTTC.

The V and J genes are TRBV7-9 and TRBJ2-5, with D perhaps assigned TRBD1 or TRBD2 (5 bases each). The CDR3 is 13 residues long. The germline CDR1 and CDR2 sequences are SEHNR and FQNEAQ (reference sequence). Trimming stripped 5 bases from V and 4 bases from J, with 11 bases between. The CDR3 sequence is CASSRDGGETQYF. For the CDR3, the DNA is TGTGCCAGCAGCCGGGACGGCGGAGAGACCCAGTACTTC.

The chain uses TRBV4-1 and TRBJ1-1, with 7 bases fitting TRBD1. The V gene's germline CDR1 is MGHRA and CDR2 YSYEKL. The CDR3 sequence is 15 residues long. V gave up 2 bases and J gave up 0 bases; unmatched junction bases: 3. DNA of the CDR3: TGCGCCAGCAGCCAACAACAGGGGATGAACACTGAAGCTTTCTTT. Its translation is CASSQQQGMNTEAFF.